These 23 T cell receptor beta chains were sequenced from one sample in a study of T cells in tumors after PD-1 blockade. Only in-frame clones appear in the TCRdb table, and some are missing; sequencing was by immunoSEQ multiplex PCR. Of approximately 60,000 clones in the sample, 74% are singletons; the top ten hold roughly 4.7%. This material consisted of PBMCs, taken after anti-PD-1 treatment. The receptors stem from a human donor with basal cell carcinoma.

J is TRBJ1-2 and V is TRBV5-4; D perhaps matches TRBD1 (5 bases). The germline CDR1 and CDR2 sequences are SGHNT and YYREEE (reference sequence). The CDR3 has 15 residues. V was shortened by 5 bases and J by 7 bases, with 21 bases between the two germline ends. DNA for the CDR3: TGTGCCAGCAGTCCCGGGACTGACATCTTGGGTGGCTACACCTTC. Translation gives CASSPGTDILGGYTF.

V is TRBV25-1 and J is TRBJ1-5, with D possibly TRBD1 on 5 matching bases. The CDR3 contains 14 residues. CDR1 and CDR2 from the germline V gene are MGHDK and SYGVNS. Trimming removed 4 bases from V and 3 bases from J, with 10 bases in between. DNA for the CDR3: TGTGCCAGCAGTGGCCAGGGATCCAATCAGCCCCAGCATTTT. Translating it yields CASSGQGSNQPQHF.

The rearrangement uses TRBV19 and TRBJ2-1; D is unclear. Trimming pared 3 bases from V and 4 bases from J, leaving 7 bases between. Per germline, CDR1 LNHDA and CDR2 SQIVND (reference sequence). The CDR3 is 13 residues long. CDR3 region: CASSIWLYNEQFF. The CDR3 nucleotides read TGTGCCAGTAGTATTTGGCTTTACAATGAGCAGTTCTTC. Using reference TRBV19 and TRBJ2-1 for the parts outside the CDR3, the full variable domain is DGGITQSPKYLFRKEGQNVTLSCEQNLNHDAMYWYRQDPGQGLRLIYYSQIVNDFQKGDIAEGYSVSREKKESFPLTVTSAQKNPTAFYLCASSIWLYNEQFFGPGTRLTVL.

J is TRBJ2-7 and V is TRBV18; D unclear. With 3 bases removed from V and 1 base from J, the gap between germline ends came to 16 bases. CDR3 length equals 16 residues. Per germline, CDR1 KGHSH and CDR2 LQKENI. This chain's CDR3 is CASSPQVGRISYEQYF. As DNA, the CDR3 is TGTGCCAGCTCACCCCAGGTAGGGCGGATTTCCTACGAGCAGTACTTC.

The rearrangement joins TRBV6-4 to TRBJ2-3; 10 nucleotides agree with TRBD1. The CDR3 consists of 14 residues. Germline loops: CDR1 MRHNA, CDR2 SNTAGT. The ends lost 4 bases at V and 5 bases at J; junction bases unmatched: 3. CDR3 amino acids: CASSVGQGQDTQYF. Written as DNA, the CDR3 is TGTGCCAGCAGTGTGGGACAGGGGCAAGATACGCAGTATTTT.

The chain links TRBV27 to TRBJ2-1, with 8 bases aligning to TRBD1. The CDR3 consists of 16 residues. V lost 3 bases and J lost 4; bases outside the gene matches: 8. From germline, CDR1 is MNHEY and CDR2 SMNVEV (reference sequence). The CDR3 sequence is CASSFPGTGSYNEQFF. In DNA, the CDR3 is TGTGCCAGCAGTTTCCCCGGGACAGGCTCTTACAATGAGCAGTTCTTC.

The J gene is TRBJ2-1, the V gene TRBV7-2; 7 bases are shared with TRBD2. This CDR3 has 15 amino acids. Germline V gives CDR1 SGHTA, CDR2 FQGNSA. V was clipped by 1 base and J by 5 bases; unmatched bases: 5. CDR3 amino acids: CASSLELARHNEQFF. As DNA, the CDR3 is TGTGCCAGCAGCTTAGAACTAGCGAGACACAATGAGCAGTTCTTC.

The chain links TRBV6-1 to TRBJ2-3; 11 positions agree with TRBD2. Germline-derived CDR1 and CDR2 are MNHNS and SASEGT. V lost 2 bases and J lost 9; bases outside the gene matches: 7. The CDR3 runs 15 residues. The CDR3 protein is CASSELAGGLETQYF. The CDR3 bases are TGTGCCAGCAGTGAACTAGCGGGGGGTTTAGAGACGCAGTATTTT.

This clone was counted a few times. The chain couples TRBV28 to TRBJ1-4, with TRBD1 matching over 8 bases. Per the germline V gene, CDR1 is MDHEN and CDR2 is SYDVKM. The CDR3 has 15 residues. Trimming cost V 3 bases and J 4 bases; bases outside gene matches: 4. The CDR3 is CASSLTGQVNEKLFF. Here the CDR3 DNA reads TGTGCCAGCAGTTTGACGGGACAGGTTAATGAAAAACTGTTTTTT.

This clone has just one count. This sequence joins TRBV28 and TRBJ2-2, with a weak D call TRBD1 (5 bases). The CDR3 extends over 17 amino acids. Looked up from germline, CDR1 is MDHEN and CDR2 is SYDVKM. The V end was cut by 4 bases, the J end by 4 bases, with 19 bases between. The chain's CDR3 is CASSSADSLSTTGELFF. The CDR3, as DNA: TGTGCCAGCAGTTCCGCCGACAGCCTTTCAACCACCGGGGAGCTGTTTTTT.

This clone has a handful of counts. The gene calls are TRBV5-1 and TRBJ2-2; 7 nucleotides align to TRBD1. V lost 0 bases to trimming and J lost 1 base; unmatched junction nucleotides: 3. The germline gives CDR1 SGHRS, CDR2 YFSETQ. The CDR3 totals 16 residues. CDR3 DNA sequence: TGCGCCAGCAGCTTGGCGAGACAGGGGAACACCGGGGAGCTGTTTTTT. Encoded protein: CASSLARQGNTGELFF.

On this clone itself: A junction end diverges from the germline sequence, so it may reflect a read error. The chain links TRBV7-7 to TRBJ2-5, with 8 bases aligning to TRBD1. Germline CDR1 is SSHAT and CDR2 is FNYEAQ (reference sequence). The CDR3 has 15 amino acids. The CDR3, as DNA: TGTGCTAGCAGCTCCACCAGGGGGCAAATAGAGACCCAGTACTTC. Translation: CASSSTRGQIETQYF.

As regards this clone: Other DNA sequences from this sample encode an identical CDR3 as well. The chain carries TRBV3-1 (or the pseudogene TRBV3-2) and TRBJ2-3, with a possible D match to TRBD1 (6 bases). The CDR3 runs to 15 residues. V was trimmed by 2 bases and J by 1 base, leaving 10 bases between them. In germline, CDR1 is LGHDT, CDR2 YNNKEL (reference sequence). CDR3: CASSQRGGGTDTQYF. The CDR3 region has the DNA TGTGCCAGCAGCCAACGAGGGGGAGGCACAGATACGCAGTATTTT.

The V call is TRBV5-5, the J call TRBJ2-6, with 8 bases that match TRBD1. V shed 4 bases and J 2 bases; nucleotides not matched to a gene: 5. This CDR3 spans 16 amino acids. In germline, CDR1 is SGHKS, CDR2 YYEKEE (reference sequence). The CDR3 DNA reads TGTGCCAGCAGCCCTCTACAGGGGGCTGGGGCCAACGTCCTGACTTTC. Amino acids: CASSPLQGAGANVLTF. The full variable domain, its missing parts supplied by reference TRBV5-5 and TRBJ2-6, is DAGVTQSPTHLIKTRGQQVTLRCSPISGHKSVSWYQQVLGQGPQFIFQYYEKEERGRGNFPDRFSARQFPNYSSELNVNALLLGDSALYLCASSPLQGAGANVLTFGAGSRLTVL.

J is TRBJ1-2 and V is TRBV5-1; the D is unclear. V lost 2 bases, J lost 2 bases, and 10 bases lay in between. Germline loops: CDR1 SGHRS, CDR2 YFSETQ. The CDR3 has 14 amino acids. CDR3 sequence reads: CASSFEGRNYGYTF. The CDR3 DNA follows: TGCGCCAGCAGCTTTGAGGGAAGAAACTATGGCTACACCTTC.

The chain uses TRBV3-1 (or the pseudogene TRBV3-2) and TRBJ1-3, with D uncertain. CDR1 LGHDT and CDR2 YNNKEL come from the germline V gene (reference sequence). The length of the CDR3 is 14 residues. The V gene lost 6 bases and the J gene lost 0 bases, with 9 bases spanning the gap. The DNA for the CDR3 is TGTGCCAGCAGGGGAAGTTCCTCTGGAAACACCATATATTTT. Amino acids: CASRGSSSGNTIYF.

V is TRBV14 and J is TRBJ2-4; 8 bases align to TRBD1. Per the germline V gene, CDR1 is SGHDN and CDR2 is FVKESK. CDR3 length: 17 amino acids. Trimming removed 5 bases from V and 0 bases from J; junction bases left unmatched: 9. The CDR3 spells CASSSGQARLAKNIQYF. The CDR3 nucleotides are TGTGCCAGCAGCTCGGGACAGGCACGACTAGCCAAAAACATTCAGTACTTC.

The CDR3 sequence: CASSESLGANTEAFF. CDR3 nucleotide sequence: TGCGCCAGCAGTGAGTCGTTAGGGGCAAACACTGAAGCTTTCTTT. J is TRBJ1-1 and V is TRBV10-1; maybe TRBD1 (5 bases). Germline-derived CDR1 and CDR2 are WNHNN and SYGVQD (reference sequence). Trimming took 0 bases from V and 2 from J, leaving 10 bases between them. The length of the CDR3 is 15 residues.

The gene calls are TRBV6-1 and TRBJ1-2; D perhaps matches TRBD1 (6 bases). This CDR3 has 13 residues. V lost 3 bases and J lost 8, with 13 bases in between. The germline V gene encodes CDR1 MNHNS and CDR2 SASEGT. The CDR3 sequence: CASSDRGTPGYTF. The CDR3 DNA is TGTGCCAGCAGTGATCGGGGGACACCGGGCTACACCTTC.

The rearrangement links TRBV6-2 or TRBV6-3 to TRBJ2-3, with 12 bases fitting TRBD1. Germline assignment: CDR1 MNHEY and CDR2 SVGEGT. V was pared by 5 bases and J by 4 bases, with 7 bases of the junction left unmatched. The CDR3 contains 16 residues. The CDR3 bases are TGTGCCAGCAGTACCCGGGACAGGGGGCAATCAGATACGCAGTATTTT. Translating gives CASSTRDRGQSDTQYF.

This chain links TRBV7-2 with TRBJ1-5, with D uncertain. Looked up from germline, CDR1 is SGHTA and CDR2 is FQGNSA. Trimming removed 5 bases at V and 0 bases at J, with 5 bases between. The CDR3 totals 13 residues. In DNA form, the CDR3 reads TGTGCCAGCAGCCTGGTTAGCAATCAGCCCCAGCATTTT. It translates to CASSLVSNQPQHF.

The CDR3, as DNA: TGTGCCAGCAGCCAAGATAGTGGTCTAGTCTTCAATGAGCAGTTCTTC. Its translation: CASSQDSGLVFNEQFF. This sequence joins TRBV3-1 (or the pseudogene TRBV3-2) and TRBJ2-1; D is uncertain. The germline V gene encodes CDR1 LGHDT and CDR2 YNNKEL (reference sequence). The CDR3 runs to 16 residues. V was trimmed by 0 bases and J by 6 bases, leaving 15 bases between them.

For the CDR3, the DNA is TGTGCCACCAGCGGCTCCTTCGTGGATACGCAGTATTTT. Its translation: CATSGSFVDTQYF. This chain connects TRBV24-1 to TRBJ2-3, with D uncertain. Germline-derived CDR1 and CDR2 are KGHDR and SFDVKD. This CDR3 has 13 residues. Trimming took off 7 bases at V and 6 bases at J, with 13 bases between the two ends.